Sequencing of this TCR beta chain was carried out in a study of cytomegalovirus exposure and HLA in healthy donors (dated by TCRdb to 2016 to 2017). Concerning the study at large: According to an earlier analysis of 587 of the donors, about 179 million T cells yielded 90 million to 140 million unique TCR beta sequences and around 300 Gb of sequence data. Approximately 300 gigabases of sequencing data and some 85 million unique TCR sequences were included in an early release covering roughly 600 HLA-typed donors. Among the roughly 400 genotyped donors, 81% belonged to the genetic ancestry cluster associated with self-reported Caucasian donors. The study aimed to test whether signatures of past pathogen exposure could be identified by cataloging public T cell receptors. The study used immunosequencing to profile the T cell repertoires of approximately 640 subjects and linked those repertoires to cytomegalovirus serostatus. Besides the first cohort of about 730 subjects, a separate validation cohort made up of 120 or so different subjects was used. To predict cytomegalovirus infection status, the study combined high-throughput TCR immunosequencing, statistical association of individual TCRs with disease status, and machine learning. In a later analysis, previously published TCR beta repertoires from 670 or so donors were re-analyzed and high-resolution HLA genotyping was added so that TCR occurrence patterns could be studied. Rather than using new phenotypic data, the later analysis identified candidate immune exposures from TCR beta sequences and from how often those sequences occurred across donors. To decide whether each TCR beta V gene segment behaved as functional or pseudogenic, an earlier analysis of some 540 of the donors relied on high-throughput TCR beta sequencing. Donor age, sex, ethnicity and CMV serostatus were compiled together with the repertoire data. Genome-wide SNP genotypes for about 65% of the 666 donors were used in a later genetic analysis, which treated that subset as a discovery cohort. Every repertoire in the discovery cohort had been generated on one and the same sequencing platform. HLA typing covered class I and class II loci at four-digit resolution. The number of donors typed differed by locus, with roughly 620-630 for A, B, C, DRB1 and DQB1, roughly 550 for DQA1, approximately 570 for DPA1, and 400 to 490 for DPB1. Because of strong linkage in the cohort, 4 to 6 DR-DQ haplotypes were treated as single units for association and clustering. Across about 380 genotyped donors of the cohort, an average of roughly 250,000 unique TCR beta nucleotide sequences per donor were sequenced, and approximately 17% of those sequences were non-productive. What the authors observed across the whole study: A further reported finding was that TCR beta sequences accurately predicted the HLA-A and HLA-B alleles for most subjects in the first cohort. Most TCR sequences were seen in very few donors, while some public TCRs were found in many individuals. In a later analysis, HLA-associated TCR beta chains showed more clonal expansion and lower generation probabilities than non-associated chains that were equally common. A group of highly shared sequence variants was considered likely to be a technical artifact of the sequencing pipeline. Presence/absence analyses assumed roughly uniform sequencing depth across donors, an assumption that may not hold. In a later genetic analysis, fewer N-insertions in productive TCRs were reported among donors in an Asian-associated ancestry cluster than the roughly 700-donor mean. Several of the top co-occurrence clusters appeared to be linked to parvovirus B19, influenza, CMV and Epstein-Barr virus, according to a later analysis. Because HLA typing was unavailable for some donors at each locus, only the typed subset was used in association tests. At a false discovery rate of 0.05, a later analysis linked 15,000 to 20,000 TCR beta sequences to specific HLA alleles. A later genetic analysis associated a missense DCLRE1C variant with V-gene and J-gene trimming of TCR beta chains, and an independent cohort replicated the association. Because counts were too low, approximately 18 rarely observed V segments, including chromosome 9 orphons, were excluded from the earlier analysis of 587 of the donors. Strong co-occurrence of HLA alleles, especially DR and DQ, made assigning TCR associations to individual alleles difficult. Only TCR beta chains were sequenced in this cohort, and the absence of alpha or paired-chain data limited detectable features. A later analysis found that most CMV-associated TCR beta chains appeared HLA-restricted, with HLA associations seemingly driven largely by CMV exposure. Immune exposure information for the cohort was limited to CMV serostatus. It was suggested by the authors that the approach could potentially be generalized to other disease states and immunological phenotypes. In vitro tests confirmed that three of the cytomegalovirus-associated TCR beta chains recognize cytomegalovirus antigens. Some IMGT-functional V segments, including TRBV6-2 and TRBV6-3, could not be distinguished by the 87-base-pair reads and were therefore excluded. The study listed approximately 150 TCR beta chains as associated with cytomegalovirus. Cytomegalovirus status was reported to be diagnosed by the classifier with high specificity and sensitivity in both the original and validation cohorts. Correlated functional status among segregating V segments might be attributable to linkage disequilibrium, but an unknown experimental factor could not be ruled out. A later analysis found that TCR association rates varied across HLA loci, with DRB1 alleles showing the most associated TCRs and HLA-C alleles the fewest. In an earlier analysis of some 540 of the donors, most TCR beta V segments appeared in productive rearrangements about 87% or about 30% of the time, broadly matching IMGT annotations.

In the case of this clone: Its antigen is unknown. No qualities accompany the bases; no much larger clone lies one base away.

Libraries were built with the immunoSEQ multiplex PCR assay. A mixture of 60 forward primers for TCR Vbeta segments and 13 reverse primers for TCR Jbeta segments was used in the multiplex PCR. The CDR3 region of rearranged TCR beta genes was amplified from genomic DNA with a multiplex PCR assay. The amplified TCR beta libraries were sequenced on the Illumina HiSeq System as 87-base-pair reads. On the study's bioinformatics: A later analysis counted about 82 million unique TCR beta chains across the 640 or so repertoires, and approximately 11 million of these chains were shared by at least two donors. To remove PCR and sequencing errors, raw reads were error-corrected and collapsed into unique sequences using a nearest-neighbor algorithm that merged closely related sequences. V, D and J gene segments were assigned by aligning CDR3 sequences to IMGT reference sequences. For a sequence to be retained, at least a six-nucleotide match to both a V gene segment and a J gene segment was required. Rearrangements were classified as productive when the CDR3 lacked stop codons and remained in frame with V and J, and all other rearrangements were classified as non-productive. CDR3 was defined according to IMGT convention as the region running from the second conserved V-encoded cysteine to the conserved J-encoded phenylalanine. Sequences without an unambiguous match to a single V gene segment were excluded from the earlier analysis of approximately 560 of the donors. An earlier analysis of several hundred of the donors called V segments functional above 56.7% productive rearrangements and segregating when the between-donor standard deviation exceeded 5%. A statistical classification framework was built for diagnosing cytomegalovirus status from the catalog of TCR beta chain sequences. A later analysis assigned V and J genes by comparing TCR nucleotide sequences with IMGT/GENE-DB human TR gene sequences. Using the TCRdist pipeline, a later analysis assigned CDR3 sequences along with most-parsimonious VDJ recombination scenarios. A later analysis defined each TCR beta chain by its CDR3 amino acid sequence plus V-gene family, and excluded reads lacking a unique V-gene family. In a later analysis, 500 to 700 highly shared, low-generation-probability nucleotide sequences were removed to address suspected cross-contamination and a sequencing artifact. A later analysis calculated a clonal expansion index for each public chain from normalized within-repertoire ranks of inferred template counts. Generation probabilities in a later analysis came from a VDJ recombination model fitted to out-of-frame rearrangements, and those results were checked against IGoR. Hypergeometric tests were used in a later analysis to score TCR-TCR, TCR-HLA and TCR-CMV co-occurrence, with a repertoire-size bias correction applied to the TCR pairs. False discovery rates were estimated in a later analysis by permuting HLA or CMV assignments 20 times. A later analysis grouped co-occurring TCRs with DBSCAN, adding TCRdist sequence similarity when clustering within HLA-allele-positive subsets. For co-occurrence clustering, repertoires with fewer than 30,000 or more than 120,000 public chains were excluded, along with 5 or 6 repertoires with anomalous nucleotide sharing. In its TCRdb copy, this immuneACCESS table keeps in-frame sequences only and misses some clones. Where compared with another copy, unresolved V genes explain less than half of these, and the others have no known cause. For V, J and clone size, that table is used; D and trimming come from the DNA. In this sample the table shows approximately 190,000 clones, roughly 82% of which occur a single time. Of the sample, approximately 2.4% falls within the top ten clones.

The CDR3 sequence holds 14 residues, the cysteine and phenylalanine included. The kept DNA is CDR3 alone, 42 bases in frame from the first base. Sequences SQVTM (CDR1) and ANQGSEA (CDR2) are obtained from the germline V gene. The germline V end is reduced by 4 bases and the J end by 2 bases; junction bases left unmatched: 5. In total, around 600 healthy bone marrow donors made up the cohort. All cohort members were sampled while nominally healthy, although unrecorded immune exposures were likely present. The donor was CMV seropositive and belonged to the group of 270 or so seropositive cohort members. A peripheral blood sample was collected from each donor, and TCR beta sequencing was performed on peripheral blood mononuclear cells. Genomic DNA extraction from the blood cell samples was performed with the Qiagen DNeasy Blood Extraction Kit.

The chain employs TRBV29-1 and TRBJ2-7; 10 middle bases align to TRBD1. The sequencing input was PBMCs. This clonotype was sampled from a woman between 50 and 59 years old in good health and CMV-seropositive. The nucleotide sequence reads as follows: TGCAGCGTTGCGTTTGGGACAGGGGCCTACGAGCAGTACTTC. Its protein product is CSVAFGTGAYEQYF.